This passage covers 5 T cell receptor beta chains from one sample sequenced in a study of response to subunit inactivated influenza vaccine. TCRdb ran MiXCR on the RT-PCR reads and lists one entry per CDR3 protein. The sample lists about half a million distinct CDR3 sequences, about 25% seen once, with under 2.5% in the top ten. The sequencing here drew on CD4+ T cells sorted from PBMCs, taken about 5 days after vaccination. These receptors all come from a man aged 50 or older who received an inactivated influenza vaccine.

The table lists this clonotype with a few counts. The rearrangement uses TRBV24-1 and TRBJ2-7; no reliable D call. Trimming took off 7 bases at V and 5 bases at J, with 11 bases between the two ends. The CDR3 has 12 amino acids. Germline V gene lookup returns CDR1 KGHDR and CDR2 SFDVKD. The CDR3 region has the DNA TGTGCCACCAGCTCCCAATCTCACGAGCAGTACTTC. It translates to CATSSQSHEQYF.

This clonotype came up a few times. The chain carries TRBV5-1 and TRBJ2-3, with TRBD1 as a possible D gene (5 bases). The V gene's germline CDR1 is SGHRS and CDR2 YFSETQ. V was shortened by 2 bases and J by 4 bases, with 11 bases between the two germline ends. CDR3 length: 14 residues. The CDR3 region has the DNA TGCGCCAGCAGCTTAAGAGCAGGGTCAGATACGCAGTATTTT. Encoded protein: CASSLRAGSDTQYF.

On this clonotype: One end of the junction varies from germline; a read error may be responsible. This rearrangement joins TRBV2 to TRBJ2-6; D gene unclear. The CDR3 is 16 residues long. From germline, CDR1 is SNHLY and CDR2 FYNNEI. The chain's CDR3 is CASREGRSSGANVLTF. CDR3 coding DNA: TGTGCCAGCAGAGAAGGACGGAGCTCTGGGGCCAACGTCCTGACTTTC.

The chain carries TRBV20-1 and TRBJ2-1; 9 nucleotides match TRBD2. The V segment lost 5 bases and the J segment 1 base; nucleotides outside the gene matches: 12. The CDR3 runs 17 residues. Germline CDR1 reads DFQATT; CDR2 reads SNEGSKA (reference sequence). The CDR3: CSALRGAAGGSYNEQFF. In DNA, the CDR3 is TGCAGTGCTCTACGGGGGGCTGCGGGGGGGTCCTACAATGAGCAGTTCTTC.

The chain combines TRBV28 with TRBJ2-1; D not resolved. Trimming removed 3 bases at V and 5 bases at J, with 5 bases between. Germline lookup yields CDR1 MDHEN and CDR2 SYDVKM. The CDR3 is 12 residues long. The CDR3 spells CASSFDDNEQFF. The CDR3 DNA follows: TGTGCCAGCAGTTTCGATGACAATGAGCAGTTCTTC.